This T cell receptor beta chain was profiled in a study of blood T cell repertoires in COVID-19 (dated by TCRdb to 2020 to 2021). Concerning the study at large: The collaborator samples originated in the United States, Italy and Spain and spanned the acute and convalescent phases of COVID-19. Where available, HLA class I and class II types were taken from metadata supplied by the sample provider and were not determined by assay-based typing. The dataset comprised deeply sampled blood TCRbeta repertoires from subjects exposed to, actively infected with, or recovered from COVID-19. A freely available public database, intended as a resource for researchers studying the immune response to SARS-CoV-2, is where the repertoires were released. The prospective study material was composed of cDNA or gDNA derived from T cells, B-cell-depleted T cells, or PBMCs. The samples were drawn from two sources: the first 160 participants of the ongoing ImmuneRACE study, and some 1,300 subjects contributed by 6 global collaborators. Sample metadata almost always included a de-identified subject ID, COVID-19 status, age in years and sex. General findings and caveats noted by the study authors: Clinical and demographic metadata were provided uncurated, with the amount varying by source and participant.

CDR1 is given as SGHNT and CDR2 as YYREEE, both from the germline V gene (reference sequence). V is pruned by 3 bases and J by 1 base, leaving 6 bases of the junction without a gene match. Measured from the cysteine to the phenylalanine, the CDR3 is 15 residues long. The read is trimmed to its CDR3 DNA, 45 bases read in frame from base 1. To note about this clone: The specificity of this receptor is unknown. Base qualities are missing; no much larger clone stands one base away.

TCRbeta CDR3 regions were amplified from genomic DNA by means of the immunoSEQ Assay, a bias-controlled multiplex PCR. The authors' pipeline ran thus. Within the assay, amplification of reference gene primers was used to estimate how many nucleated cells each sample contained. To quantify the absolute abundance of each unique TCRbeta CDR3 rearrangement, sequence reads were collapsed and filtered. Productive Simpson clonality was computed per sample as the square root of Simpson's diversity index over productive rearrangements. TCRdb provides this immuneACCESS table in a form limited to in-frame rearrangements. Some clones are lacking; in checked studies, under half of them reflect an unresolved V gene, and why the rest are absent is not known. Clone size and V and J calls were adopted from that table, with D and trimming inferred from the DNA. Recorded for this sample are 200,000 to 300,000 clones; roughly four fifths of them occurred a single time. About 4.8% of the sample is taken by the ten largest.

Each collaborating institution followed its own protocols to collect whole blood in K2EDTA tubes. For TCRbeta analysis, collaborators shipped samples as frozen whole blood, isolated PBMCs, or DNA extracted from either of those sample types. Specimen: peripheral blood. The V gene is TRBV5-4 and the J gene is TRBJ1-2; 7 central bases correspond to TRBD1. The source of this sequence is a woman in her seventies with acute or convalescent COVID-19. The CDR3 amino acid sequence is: CASSSGTDFNYGYTF. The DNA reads TGTGCCAGCAGCTCCGGGACAGACTTTAACTATGGCTACACCTTC.